The rows below give T cell receptor beta chains drawn from one sample of a study of beta chain features in type 1 diabetes. The protocol was immunoSEQ multiplex PCR, while the TCRdb copy is restricted to in-frame clones and leaves out a portion. The sample includes about 130,000 clones, roughly a tenth of them seen just once. Sequenced: central memory CD4+ T cells from blood. The source of these receptors is a young man in good health. The CDR3 runs from the conserved cysteine through the conserved F or W. Each record gives: D gene, J gene, V gene, clone size, CDR3 DNA, CDR3 protein. A D gene is named only where the DNA matches it firmly. Size values are once, few and many counts, or a class for expanded clones, and some rows have none.

>TRBD1|TRBJ1-4|TRBV28|NA
TGTGCCAGCAGTTTTGGGGACAGAGTTAATGAAAAACTGTTTTTT
CASSFGDRVNEKLFF
>NA|TRBJ1-5|TRBV30|few
TGTGCCTGGAGTGTACTGGGCGACCAGCCCCAGCATTTT
CAWSVLGDQPQHF
>TRBD2|TRBJ2-3|TRBV7-2|NA
TGTGCCAGCAGCTTGGGACTAGCGGGGGGCCCAGATACGCAGTATTTT
CASSLGLAGGPDTQYF
>NA|TRBJ2-3|TRBV15|few
TGTGCCACCAGCAGAGATACTACGGCAGATACGCAGTATTTT
CATSRDTTADTQYF
>TRBD1|TRBJ2-7|TRBV10-1|few
TGCGCCAGCCAGAATCCCGGGACAGGTTCCTACGAGCAGTACTTC
CASQNPGTGSYEQYF
>TRBD2|TRBJ2-5|TRBV11-3|NA
TGTGCCAGCAGCTGGGGACTAGCGGGGGGAGAGGAGACCCAGTACTTC
CASSWGLAGGEETQYF
>NA|TRBJ2-1|TRBV27|few
TGTGCCAGCAGTTTTGGGAGCATCTCCTACAATGAGCAGTTCTTC
CASSFGSISYNEQFF
>TRBD1|TRBJ2-1|TRBV4-3|NA
TGCGCCAGCAGCAGACAGGGGGGGGACCTCTACAATGAGCAGTTCTTC
CASSRQGGDLYNEQFF
>NA|TRBJ1-4|TRBV5-1|NA
TGCGCCAGCAGCTTCGACGGACAAGTGAATGAAAAACTGTTTTTT
CASSFDGQVNEKLFF
>NA|TRBJ2-5|TRBV19|few
TGTGCCAGTAGTAGCACAAGTCTGCAAGAGACCCAGTACTTC
CASSSTSLQETQYF
>NA|TRBJ2-3|TRBV28|NA
TGTGCCAGCAGTTTTTTACTAACAGATACGCAGTATTTT
CASSFLLTDTQYF
>TRBD2|TRBJ2-3|TRBV18|few
TGTGCCAGCTCCCCCGGGGGGTCAGGAGCAGATACGCAGTATTTT
CASSPGGSGADTQYF
>NA|TRBJ1-4|TRBV21-1|few
TGTGCCAGCAGCGGCCCTGGGAGGGGCGGTGAAAAACTGTTTTTT
CASSGPGRGGEKLFF
>TRBD1|TRBJ1-1|TRBV19|NA
TGTGCCAGTAGCAGAGAGAGACAGGGGACAGCTTTCTTT
CASSRERQGTAFF
>NA|TRBJ1-2|TRBV30|few
TGTGCCTGGAGTGTACCCCTTTCGCGCTATGGCTACACCTTC
CAWSVPLSRYGYTF
>NA|TRBJ2-3|TRBV7-3|NA
TGTGCCAGCAGCGGGCCGCTGAGTGGCACAGATACGCAGTATTTT
CASSGPLSGTDTQYF
>TRBD1|TRBJ1-1|TRBV30|few
TGTGCCTGGAAGGTCCGGGACAGAGAGAACACTGAAGCTTTCTTT
CAWKVRDRENTEAFF
>NA|TRBJ2-3|TRBV9|NA
TGTGCCAGCAGCGTAGCGTCCACAGATACGCAGTATTTT
CASSVASTDTQYF
>TRBD1|TRBJ2-5|TRBV19|NA
TGTGCCAGTAGTGAGGACAGGGGTGAGACCCAGTACTTC
CASSEDRGETQYF
>TRBD1|TRBJ2-3|TRBV7-9|few
TGTGCCAGCAGCATACAGGGGCGCACAGATACGCAGTATTTT
CASSIQGRTDTQYF
>NA|TRBJ2-3|TRBV5-4|few
TGTGCCAGCAGCGCCACTAGCACGGGGGATACGCAGTATTTT
CASSATSTGDTQYF
>TRBD1|TRBJ2-7|TRBV4-3|NA
TGCGCCAGCAGCCAAGAAAGGGCGGGGACAGGGGTCTACGAGCAGTACTTC
CASSQERAGTGVYEQYF
>TRBD1|TRBJ2-7|TRBV7-6|many
TGTGCCAGCAGCTCGGGACAGCCCTACGAGCAGTACTTC
CASSSGQPYEQYF
>NA|TRBJ2-5|TRBV5-1|NA
TGCGCCAGCAGCTCGGTGGGGGGAGACGAGACCCAGTACTTC
CASSSVGGDETQYF
>NA|TRBJ2-7|TRBV10-3|NA
TGTGCCATCAGTTACCGGGACAATTCCTACGAGCAGTACTTC
CAISYRDNSYEQYF
>NA|TRBJ1-2|TRBV2|few
TGTGCCAGCACAATCTCAGAGGGATATGGCTACACCTTC
CASTISEGYGYTF